These 8 T cell receptor beta chains were sequenced from one sample in a study of T-cell reconstitution after alpha-beta-depleted transplantation in children. The TCRbeta library incorporated unique molecular identifiers. TCRdb re-called the PCR reads through MiXCR, storing one row per CDR3 protein. The sample consists of more than 450,000 distinct CDR3 sequences, approximately 20% of them appearing once. The source material was PBMCs from the stem cell graft donor, sampled from the stem cell graft. The origin of the receptors is a human donor who donated a stem cell graft to a child with acute lymphoblastic leukemia.

This clonotype was counted between two and nine times. V gene TRBV5-5 combines with J gene TRBJ2-2; 11 positions agree with TRBD2. This CDR3 region has 15 residues. In germline, CDR1 is SGHKS, CDR2 YYEKEE (reference sequence). The V segment lost 2 bases and the J segment 7 bases; nucleotides outside the gene matches: 4. CDR3 coding DNA: TGTGCCAGCAGCTTACTAGCGGGAGCGGTCGGGGAGCTGTTTTTT. Translating gives CASSLLAGAVGELFF.

A few counts support this clonotype. The chain uses TRBV20-1 and TRBJ2-7; D gene unclear. The length of the CDR3 is 12 residues. The ends were cut back, 3 bases at V and 1 base at J, with 7 bases in the middle. CDR1 is DFQATT and CDR2 is SNEGSKA in the germline V gene (reference sequence). CDR3 in DNA: TGCAGTGCTAGGATACAGTCCTACGAGCAGTACTTC. Protein sequence: CSARIQSYEQYF.

The chain combines TRBV29-1 with TRBJ1-1; tentatively, D is TRBD1 (5 bases). The V gene's germline CDR1 is SQVTM and CDR2 ANQGSEA. The CDR3 covers 14 residues. V was cut by 3 bases and J by 5 bases, with 16 bases left in between. The CDR3 DNA reads TGCAGCGTTGACAGGGTCGGGGTAAGAACTGAAGCTTTCTTT. Translating gives CSVDRVGVRTEAFF.

The genes are TRBV7-3 and TRBJ2-1; D is ambiguous. V gave up 0 bases and J gave up 7 bases, with 19 bases separating them. The CDR3 loop spans 17 amino acids. CDR1 and CDR2 from the germline V gene are SGHTA and FQGTGA. The CDR3 is CASSLTGRLSVVNEQFF. In DNA, the CDR3 is TGTGCCAGCAGCTTAACCGGACGGCTATCAGTAGTAAATGAGCAGTTCTTC. The whole variable domain, remainder taken from reference TRBV7-3 and TRBJ2-1, is GAGVSQTPSNKVTEKGKYVELRCDPISGHTALYWYRQSLGQGPEFLIYFQGTGAADDSGLPNDRFFAVRPEGSVSTLKIQRTERGDSAVYLCASSLTGRLSVVNEQFFGPGTRLTVL.

This clonotype was observed a few times. The chain joins TRBV5-1 to TRBJ1-1; 8 bases line up with TRBD1. Trimming took 2 bases from V and 5 from J; bases not matched to a gene: 8. This CDR3 has 15 amino acids. Germline V lookup: CDR1 SGHRS, CDR2 YFSETQ. In DNA, the CDR3 is TGCGCCAGCAGCTTTGAGGCAGGGGGCGCGACTGAAGCTTTCTTT. The encoded protein is CASSFEAGGATEAFF. Complete variable domain (other parts from reference TRBV5-1 and TRBJ1-1): KAGVTQTPRYLIKTRGQQVTLSCSPISGHRSVSWYQQTPGQGLQFLFEYFSETQRNKGNFPGRFSGRQFSNSRSEMNVSTLELGDSALYLCASSFEAGGATEAFFGQGTRLTVV.

This clonotype was seen only a few times. The chain joins TRBV12-3 or TRBV12-4 to TRBJ1-4; TRBD1 might be the D (5 bases). The CDR3 is made up of 13 amino acids. Trimming cost V 6 bases and J 8 bases, with 13 bases left between them. The CDR3 here is CASSIYGTEKLFF. CDR3 bases: TGTGCCAGCAGCATATATGGGACGGAAAAACTGTTTTTT.

The chain is built from TRBV12-3 or TRBV12-4 and TRBJ1-1; a weak D match, TRBD1 (5 bases). The CDR3 is 14 residues long. V was trimmed by 5 bases and J by 4 bases, leaving 14 bases between them. This chain's CDR3 is CASSRPPGGTEAFF. Here the CDR3 DNA reads TGTGCCAGCAGTCGTCCCCCCGGGGGCACTGAAGCTTTCTTT.

This clonotype has more than one count but fewer than ten. The chain joins TRBV6-1 to TRBJ1-6; D call uncertain. This CDR3 is built from 13 residues. V was clipped by 7 bases and J by 5 bases, with 9 bases between them. Germline V gene data show CDR1 as MNHNS and CDR2 as SASEGT. The chain's CDR3 is CASTTVHNSPLHF. The DNA of the CDR3 is TGTGCCAGCACCACGGTACATAATTCACCCCTCCACTTT.